Listed here is a single T cell receptor beta chain. The sample comes from a study of T cell changes during pregnancy in multiple sclerosis. V dropped 3 bases and J dropped 1 base, with 6 bases sitting between them. Per germline, CDR1 KGHSH and CDR2 LQKENI. The CDR3 loop spans 13 amino acids. Here immunoSEQ multiplex PCR was the method, and the copy in TCRdb shows in-frame clones only, minus some. The profile shows around 50,000 clones, approximately 87% of them singletons. This receptor was obtained from a human donor whose cells served as feeder cells for cultures in a pregnancy study. The rearrangement links TRBV18 to TRBJ1-1; D unclear. Sequences were obtained from peripheral blood from another person, used as feeder cells. CDR3 sequence reads: CASSPQKNTEAFF. The CDR3 nucleotides read TGTGCCAGCTCACCGCAGAAGAACACTGAAGCTTTCTTT.